The rows below give T cell receptor beta chains drawn from one sample of a study of T cell repertoires in cytomegalovirus infection. For these TCRs, the target antigens are not known. TCRdb itself ran the reads through MiXCR, one entry per CDR3 protein. Of approximately 990,000 distinct CDR3 sequences listed, roughly 31% are singletons. The sample here was cultured CD8+ T cells from PBMCs, taken from culture after CMV antigen stimulation. The receptors were gathered from a human donor in good health (CMV status not recorded). Some clones in this sample may be carry-over from other donors' samples. Each CDR3 is given with its conserved first and last residue. D genes are given only for firm matches. Only some rows state a clone size, as once, few, many or a class for expanded clones.

v_gene	d_gene	j_gene	abundance	CDR3nt	CDR3aa
TRBV24-1	TRBD2	TRBJ2-1	.	TGTGCCACCAGTGAGCAAAAGCGGGGGAACTCCTACAATGAGCAGTTCTTC	CATSEQKRGNSYNEQFF
TRBV27	.	TRBJ2-6	few	TGTGCCAGCAGTCCAAGTCTGGGAGGAGCTGGGGCCAACGTCCTGACTTTC	CASSPSLGGAGANVLTF
TRBV7-9	.	TRBJ2-7	.	TGTGCCAGCAGCTTAGGTATCCACGAGCAGTACTTC	CASSLGIHEQYF
TRBV15	.	TRBJ1-4	few	TGTGCCACCAGCAGAGGGAACCAAGAAAAACTGTTTTTT	CATSRGNQEKLFF
TRBV7-2	.	TRBJ2-1	many	TGTGCCAGCAGCTCAACGGGGACCTTCAATGAGCAGTTCTTC	CASSSTGTFNEQFF
TRBV7-8	TRBD2	TRBJ2-3	many	TGTGCCACCGGGGGGAGGGTGACAGATACGCAGTATTTT	CATGGRVTDTQYF
TRBV4-3	TRBD2	TRBJ2-1	few	TGCGCCAGCAGCCTGCGGGGGGGTCGCTCCTACAATGAGCAGTTCTTC	CASSLRGGRSYNEQFF
TRBV7-9	.	TRBJ2-2	.	TGTGCCAGCAGCTTTATATACGTTACCGGGGAGCTGTTTTTT	CASSFIYVTGELFF
TRBV28	.	TRBJ1-5	few	TGTGCCAGCAACGAGGGGGGGGTAAGCAATCAGCCCCAGCATTTT	CASNEGGVSNQPQHF
TRBV5-1	.	TRBJ2-1	few	TGCGCCAGCAGCTTGGTCCCGCCCCGGCTCAATGAGCAGTTCTTC	CASSLVPPRLNEQFF
TRBV24-1	TRBD1	TRBJ2-1	.	TGTGCCACCAGTGACCAACCGGGACAGGGTTACAATGAGCAGTTCTTC	CATSDQPGQGYNEQFF
TRBV7-2	TRBD1	TRBJ1-3	.	TGTGCCAGCAGCCCGGACAGGGAGATAAACACCATATATTTT	CASSPDREINTIYF
TRBV7-2	.	TRBJ2-5	many	TGTGCCAGCAGCTTTTCCAGCTGGGGCGAAATCCAAGAGACCCAGTACTTC	CASSFSSWGEIQETQYF
TRBV7-4	.	TRBJ2-2	few	TGTGCCAGCAGCTCACCCCCGGACCACCGGCCGAGCACCGGGGAGCTGTTTTTT	CASSSPPDHRPSTGELFF
TRBV27	.	TRBJ2-7	.	TGTGCCAGCAGTTTTTTTTCGAACTACGAGCAGTACTTC	CASSFFSNYEQYF
TRBV7-3	.	TRBJ2-1	many	TGTGCCAGCAGCTTAAGAAACGGGAATGAGCAGTTCTTC	CASSLRNGNEQFF
TRBV7-9	.	TRBJ1-2	.	TGTGCCAGCAGCTTAGCGGGCAGGATCTATGGCTACACCTTC	CASSLAGRIYGYTF
TRBV7-8	.	TRBJ1-1	few	TGTGCCACCACGGACAGCCAGAACACTGAAGCTTTCTTT	CATTDSQNTEAFF
TRBV29-1	TRBD1	TRBJ1-1	few	TGCAGCGTTGGGGGCAGGGGGAGGAACACTGAAGCTTTCTTT	CSVGGRGRNTEAFF
TRBV7-7	TRBD2	TRBJ2-1	.	TGTGCTAGCAGCCGTCGGACTAGCGGGAAATACAATGAGCAGTTCTTC	CASSRRTSGKYNEQFF
TRBV6-5	.	TRBJ2-3	.	TGTGCCAGCAGTTACTCCGGGGGGCTATACACAGATACGCAGTATTTT	CASSYSGGLYTDTQYF
TRBV7-2	.	TRBJ2-2	many	TGTGCCAGCAGGAGTTCTCCAGGCACCGGGGAGCTGTTTTTT	CASRSSPGTGELFF
TRBV9	.	TRBJ2-3	.	TGTGCCAGCAGCGCCCCCGGGACGGATAGCACAGATACGCAGTATTTT	CASSAPGTDSTDTQYF
TRBV12-3/TRBV12-4	.	TRBJ1-1	many	TGTGCCAGCAGGGCCACGGGCTTGGCTTTCTTT	CASRATGLAFF
TRBV27	.	TRBJ2-3	few	TGTGCCAGCACCCAAGAGGGACTCCGCACAGATACGCAGTATTTT	CASTQEGLRTDTQYF
TRBV27	.	TRBJ2-2	.	TGTGCCAGCAGTTTACAGGGGACGTCCGGGGAGCTGTTTTTT	CASSLQGTSGELFF
TRBV7-6	TRBD1	TRBJ1-4	many	TGTGCCAGCAGCGAACTACAGGGGAGACCCGAAAAACTGTTTTTT	CASSELQGRPEKLFF
TRBV12-3/TRBV12-4	TRBD1	TRBJ2-2	.	TGTGCCAGCAGTTTTAACCCCCGGACAGGGACCGGGGAGCTGTTTTTT	CASSFNPRTGTGELFF
TRBV24-1	TRBD1	TRBJ2-1	.	TGTGCCACCAGTGATTTGGGGGACAGCTTATACAATGAGCAGTTCTTC	CATSDLGDSLYNEQFF
TRBV5-6	.	TRBJ2-1	few	TGTGCCAGCAGCTTGGAAGTATCAACAGTTCTAGACAATGAGCAGTTCTTC	CASSLEVSTVLDNEQFF
TRBV19	.	TRBJ1-1	.	TGTGCCACCGCGGACATTTCGATGAACACTGAAGCTTTCTTT	CATADISMNTEAFF
TRBV5-5	.	TRBJ1-2	.	TGTGCCAGCAGCCCACGGGGGCAGGGAAATGGCTACACCTTC	CASSPRGQGNGYTF
TRBV7-6	TRBD1	TRBJ1-1	.	TGTGCCAGCAGCGTCTCCCCGGGACAGGGAATCATCCTGAACACTGAAGCTTTCTTT	CASSVSPGQGIILNTEAFF
TRBV6-2/TRBV6-3	.	TRBJ2-7	.	TGTGCCAGCAGTTACGTGGACCCCACCCTCGGAGCCCCTAGCTACGAGCAGTACTTC	CASSYVDPTLGAPSYEQYF
TRBV28	.	TRBJ1-5	few	TGTGCCAGCACCTCTCCGAAGGGAACTAGCAATCAGCCCCAGCATTTT	CASTSPKGTSNQPQHF
TRBV12-3/TRBV12-4	.	TRBJ1-6	.	TGTGCCAGCAGTTTATCTCCCCGGGACCTACATTCACCCCTCCACTTT	CASSLSPRDLHSPLHF
TRBV6-1	TRBD1	TRBJ2-7	many	TGTGCCAGCAGTCCCCTCACCCGACAGGGTCCCTACGAGCAGTACTTC	CASSPLTRQGPYEQYF
TRBV9	.	TRBJ2-7	many	TGTGCCAGCAGTCCCGACAGCCTAACCTACGAGCAGTACTTC	CASSPDSLTYEQYF
TRBV4-1	.	TRBJ2-4	many	TGCGCCAGCAGCCAAGGGAACAGGGCCAAAAACATTCAGTACTTC	CASSQGNRAKNIQYF
TRBV5-6	.	TRBJ2-1	.	TGTGCCAGCAGCTTGGGCAGGGACCTCTACAATGAGCAGTTCTTC	CASSLGRDLYNEQFF
TRBV6-5	.	TRBJ2-5	few	TGTGCCAGCAGTCCCCCGAGGAGGCGGGAGACCCAGTACTTC	CASSPPRRRETQYF
TRBV12-3/TRBV12-4	.	TRBJ1-4	many	TGTGCCAGCAGTCCGTCCACCTGGGGGTGGGAAAAACTGTTTTTT	CASSPSTWGWEKLFF
TRBV18	TRBD1	TRBJ1-4	.	TGTGCCAGCTCACCTAACCCGACAGGGGATGAAAAACTGTTTTTT	CASSPNPTGDEKLFF
TRBV4-3	TRBD1	TRBJ2-3	few	TGCGCCAGCAGCCAAGAGGAAGGGGGCGTGGGTACAGATACGCAGTATTTT	CASSQEEGGVGTDTQYF
TRBV6-2/TRBV6-3	.	TRBJ2-2	.	TGTGCCAGCAGTTATATCCTCCCGGGGAACACCGGGGAGCTGTTTTTT	CASSYILPGNTGELFF
TRBV5-1	.	TRBJ1-1	.	TGCGCCAGCACCGTAATGAACACTGAAGCTTTCTTT	CASTVMNTEAFF
TRBV6-1	.	TRBJ2-7	.	TGTGCCAGCAGCCCTACTAGACTACTTTCTGACGAGCAGTACTTC	CASSPTRLLSDEQYF
TRBV6-1	.	TRBJ2-4	.	TGTGCCAGCAGTGGGGGTGGTACCCATCAGTACTTC	CASSGGGTHQYF
TRBV27	.	TRBJ2-1	.	TGTGCCAGCAGTTATGAGGGGGGACTGGAGCAGTTCTTC	CASSYEGGLEQFF
TRBV19	.	TRBJ1-1	few	TGTGCCAGTACCATGAACTCTGGGAAGGACACTGAAGCTTTCTTT	CASTMNSGKDTEAFF
TRBV19	.	TRBJ2-3	.	TGTGCCAGTAGTCCGACATACACAGATACGCAGTATTTT	CASSPTYTDTQYF
TRBV27	.	TRBJ1-1	.	TGTGCCAGCAGTTTAGTGGGACCCACCCCGAACACTGAAGCTTTCTTT	CASSLVGPTPNTEAFF
TRBV7-9	.	TRBJ2-1	few	TGTGCCAGCAGCCGAACGGGTTACGAGCAGTTCTTC	CASSRTGYEQFF
TRBV24-1	.	TRBJ2-3	few	TGTGCCACCAGTGATTTCGGGGACCGCACAGATACGCAGTATTTT	CATSDFGDRTDTQYF
TRBV20-1	.	TRBJ1-2	.	TGCAGTGCTAGAGATGGGGGCTATGGCTACACCTTC	CSARDGGYGYTF